A single sample gave rise to the 14 T cell receptor beta chains below, sequenced in a study of cytomegalovirus exposure and HLA in healthy donors. Here immunoSEQ multiplex PCR was the method, and the copy in TCRdb shows in-frame clones only, minus some. The sample has about 120,000 clones, about 85% seen once; the top ten hold about 4.3%. Source material: PBMCs. All receptors come from a man between 18 and 29 years old in good health and CMV-seropositive.

The rearrangement uses TRBV6-5 and TRBJ2-7, with D perhaps TRBD1 (6 bases). The CDR3 is 11 residues long. In germline, CDR1 is MNHEY, CDR2 SVGAGI. V dropped 10 bases and J dropped 4 bases, with 11 bases sitting between them. CDR3 in DNA: TGTGCCACGCGGACAGCTTACGAGCAGTACTTC. This gives the protein CATRTAYEQYF.

The chain couples TRBV15 to TRBJ2-3, with 10 bases lining up with TRBD2. CDR1 and CDR2 from the germline V gene are LNHNV and YYDKDF (reference sequence). The V segment lost 0 bases and the J segment 6 bases; nucleotides outside the gene matches: 12. This CDR3 is 18 amino acids long. The CDR3 region has the DNA TGTGCCACCAGCAGAGATTTTGGTAGCGGGGGGCTTGGGGATACGCAGTATTTT. Protein product: CATSRDFGSGGLGDTQYF.

The V gene is TRBV7-2, the J gene TRBJ1-3, with unresolved D. V dropped 5 bases and J dropped 4 bases, with 12 bases sitting between them. Germline CDR1 reads SGHTA; CDR2 reads FQGNSA. The CDR3 totals 14 residues. This CDR3 reads CASSLGSGGNTIYF. CDR3 nucleotide sequence: TGTGCCAGCAGCCTCGGATCGGGGGGAAACACCATATATTTT.

The CDR3 sequence is CASSPGLYGYTF. DNA for the CDR3: TGTGCCAGCAGCCCGGGACTCTATGGCTACACCTTC. The V call is TRBV9, the J call TRBJ1-2; tentatively, D is TRBD1 (5 bases). Trimming stripped 4 bases from V and 4 bases from J, with 8 bases between. The germline V gene has CDR1 SGDLS and CDR2 YYNGEE. This CDR3 spans 12 amino acids.

The V gene is TRBV5-1, the J gene TRBJ2-1; TRBD1 matches at 7 bases. The CDR3 loop spans 12 amino acids. V lost 3 bases to trimming and J lost 6 bases; unmatched junction nucleotides: 0. Germline lookup yields CDR1 SGHRS and CDR2 YFSETQ. Here the CDR3 reads CASSSGGNEQFF. The CDR3 DNA sequence: TGCGCCAGCAGCTCAGGGGGCAATGAGCAGTTCTTC.

In its sample, this clone was seen once. This chain connects TRBV29-1 to TRBJ2-3, with a tentative D call TRBD2 (5 bases). The CDR3 has 14 amino acids. V lost 7 bases, J lost 2 bases, and 16 bases lay in between. The germline gives CDR1 SQVTM, CDR2 ANQGSEA. The CDR3 spells CSGRTSQFTDTQYF. CDR3 coding DNA: TGCAGCGGTCGGACTTCCCAGTTCACAGATACGCAGTATTTT.

This chain connects TRBV13 to TRBJ2-7; 9 bases fit TRBD1. The CDR3 spans 15 residues. Trimming took 5 bases from V and 0 from J; bases not matched to a gene: 5. Per the germline V gene, CDR1 is PRHDT and CDR2 is FYEKMQ (reference sequence). CDR3 sequence: CASSPSGQGSYEQYF. The CDR3 DNA sequence: TGTGCCAGCAGCCCTTCGGGACAGGGCTCCTACGAGCAGTACTTC.

The V and J genes are TRBV5-1 and TRBJ2-7; tentative D call: TRBD1 (5 bases). Germline CDR1 and CDR2: SGHRS and YFSETQ. The V end was cut by 4 bases, the J end by 3 bases, with 17 bases between. The length of the CDR3 is 15 residues. The CDR3 DNA reads as TGCGCCAGCAGCCCCAACCCAGACAGATTCTACGAGCAGTACTTC. Translation: CASSPNPDRFYEQYF.

The chain employs TRBV7-6 and TRBJ1-3; D is undetermined. CDR1 and CDR2 (germline): SGHVS, FNYEAQ. The CDR3 has 14 residues. V lost 6 bases and J 2 bases, leaving 11 bases between the germline ends. The CDR3 protein is CASSQDYPGNTIYF. As DNA, the CDR3 is TGTGCCAGCAGTCAGGACTACCCTGGAAACACCATATATTTT.

The chain uses TRBV2 and TRBJ1-5, with TRBD1 as a possible D gene (5 bases). This CDR3 comprises 16 residues. Trimming stripped 8 bases from V and 1 base from J, with 18 bases between. Germline V gene sequence: CDR1 SNHLY, CDR2 FYNNEI. CDR3 loop: CASSPGGWMSNQPQHF. In DNA, the CDR3 is TGTGCCAGCTCCCCTGGGGGGTGGATGAGCAATCAGCCCCAGCATTTT.

This chain joins TRBV10-2 and TRBJ1-5, with D possibly matching TRBD1 (6 bases). This CDR3 has 14 amino acids. The V and J ends lost 9 bases and 5 bases respectively, with 17 bases between them. CDR1 and CDR2 from the germline V gene are WSHSY and SAAADI. The DNA of the CDR3 is TGCGCCAGTACCAAACAGGGAAGGGATCAGCCCCAGCATTTT. This gives the protein CASTKQGRDQPQHF.

The chain carries TRBV19 and TRBJ2-7; TRBD1 agrees at 8 bases. The CDR3 totals 13 residues. The junction had 0 bases not matched to a gene; V was cut back by 4 bases and J by 1 base. Germline V CDR1 and CDR2: LNHDA, SQIVND (reference sequence). CDR3 sequence: CASSRQGSYEQYF. CDR3 coding DNA: TGTGCCAGTAGTAGACAGGGGTCCTACGAGCAGTACTTC.

The chain recombines TRBV6-6 with TRBJ2-7, with 7 bases matching TRBD2. V lost 1 base, J lost 5 bases, and 2 bases stayed unmatched. The CDR3 consists of 13 residues. CDR1 and CDR2 from the germline V gene are MNHNY and SVGAGI (reference sequence). The CDR3 spells CASSYWEGNEQYF. The CDR3 DNA reads as TGTGCCAGCAGTTACTGGGAGGGGAACGAGCAGTACTTC.

In nucleotides, the CDR3 is TGTGCCAGCAGCTTGGTGACGGGGGGTCGGTTGGGTACGCAGTATTTT. Amino acids: CASSLVTGGRLGTQYF. V gene TRBV5-6 combines with J gene TRBJ2-3; 7 bases agree with TRBD2. Germline assignment: CDR1 SGHDT and CDR2 YYEEEE. With V trimmed by 0 bases and J by 8 bases, 12 bases remained unmatched. The CDR3 spans 16 residues.